The clone carrying this T cell receptor (beta chain) was seen once. Its antigen is still unknown. The CDR3 consists of 13 residues. Per germline, CDR1 ENHRY and CDR2 SYGVKD. V gave up 5 bases and J gave up 4 bases, with 9 bases separating them. These data originate in a study of cytomegalovirus exposure and HLA in healthy donors. Study results and caveats: Relative to the roughly 690-donor mean, N-insertions were reportedly fewer in an Asian-associated ancestry cluster in a later analysis.

The PCR made use of 60 Vbeta and 13 Jbeta primers. Clones were sequenced by immunoSEQ multiplex PCR, and TCRdb holds only the in-frame ones, with some missing. The sample contains 95,000 to 150,000 clones, roughly 80% of which appear only once. Material: PBMCs. The TCR sequence derives from a man aged 30 to 39 in good health and CMV-seronegative. The J gene is TRBJ2-1, the V gene TRBV10-3; tentatively, D is TRBD1 (6 bases). The CDR3 protein is CAISRTDYNEQFF. The CDR3 DNA reads TGTGCCATCAGTCGGACAGATTACAATGAGCAGTTCTTC.